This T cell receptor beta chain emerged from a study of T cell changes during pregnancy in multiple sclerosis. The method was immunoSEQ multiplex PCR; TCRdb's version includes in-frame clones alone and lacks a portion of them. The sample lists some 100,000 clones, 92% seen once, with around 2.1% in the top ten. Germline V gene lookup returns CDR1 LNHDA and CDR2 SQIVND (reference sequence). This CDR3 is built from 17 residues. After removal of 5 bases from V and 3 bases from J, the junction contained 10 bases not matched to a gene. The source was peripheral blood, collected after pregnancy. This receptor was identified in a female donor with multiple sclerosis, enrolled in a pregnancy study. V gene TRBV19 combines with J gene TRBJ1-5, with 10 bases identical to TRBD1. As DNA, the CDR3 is TGTGCCAGTAGTCTCCTCCGGACAGGGGGTTCCAATCAGCCCCAGCATTTT. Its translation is CASSLLRTGGSNQPQHF.